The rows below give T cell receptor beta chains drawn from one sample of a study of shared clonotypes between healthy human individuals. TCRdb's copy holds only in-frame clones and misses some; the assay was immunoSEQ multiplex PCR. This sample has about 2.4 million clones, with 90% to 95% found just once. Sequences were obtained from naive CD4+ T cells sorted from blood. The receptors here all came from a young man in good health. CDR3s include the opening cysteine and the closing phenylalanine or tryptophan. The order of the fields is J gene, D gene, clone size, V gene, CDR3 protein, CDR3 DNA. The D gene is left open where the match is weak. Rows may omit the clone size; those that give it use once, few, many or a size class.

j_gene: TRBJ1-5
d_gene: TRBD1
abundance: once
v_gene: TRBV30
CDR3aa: CAWNRGRNQPQHF
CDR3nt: TGTGCCTGGAACAGGGGACGAAATCAGCCCCAGCATTTT

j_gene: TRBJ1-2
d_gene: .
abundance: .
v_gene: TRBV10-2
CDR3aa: CASSESGGAWGYTF
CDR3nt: TGCGCCAGCAGTGAGTCGGGGGGGGCCTGGGGCTACACCTTC

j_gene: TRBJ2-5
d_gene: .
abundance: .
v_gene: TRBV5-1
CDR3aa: CASSLVSRDGETQYF
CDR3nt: TGCGCCAGCAGCTTGGTATCCAGGGATGGGGAGACCCAGTACTTC

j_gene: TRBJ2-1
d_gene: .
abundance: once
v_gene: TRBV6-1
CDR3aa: CASSSLRVQNEQFF
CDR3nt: TGTGCCAGCAGCTCCCTAAGAGTTCAAAATGAGCAGTTCTTC

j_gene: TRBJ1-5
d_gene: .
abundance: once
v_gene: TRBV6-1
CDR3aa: CASSEALTGAWSNQPQHF
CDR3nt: TGTGCCAGCAGTGAAGCGCTAACTGGGGCGTGGAGCAATCAGCCCCAGCATTTT

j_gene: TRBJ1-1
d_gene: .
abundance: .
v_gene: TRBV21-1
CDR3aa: CASSAHLTGSNTEAFF
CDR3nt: TGTGCCAGCAGCGCTCATTTGACAGGATCGAACACTGAAGCTTTCTTT

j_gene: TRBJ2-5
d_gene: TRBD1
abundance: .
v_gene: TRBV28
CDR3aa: CASSFGTGRETQYF
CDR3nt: TGTGCCAGCAGTTTCGGGACAGGAAGAGAGACCCAGTACTTC

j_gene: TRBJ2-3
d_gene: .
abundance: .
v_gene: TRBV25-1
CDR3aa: CASSESLGTQYF
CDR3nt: TGTGCCAGCAGTGAATCCCTTGGTACGCAGTATTTT

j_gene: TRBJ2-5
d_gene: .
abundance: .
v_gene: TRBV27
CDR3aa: CASNPDSQETQYF
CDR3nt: TGTGCCAGCAATCCGGACAGTCAAGAGACCCAGTACTTC

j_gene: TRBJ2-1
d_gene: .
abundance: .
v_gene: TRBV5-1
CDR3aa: CASSRPGEIHEQFF
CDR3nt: TGCGCCAGCAGCCGGCCGGGGGAGATACATGAGCAGTTCTTC

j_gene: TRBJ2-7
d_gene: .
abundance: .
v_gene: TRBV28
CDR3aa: CASSSPAEDVGEQYF
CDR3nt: TGTGCCAGCAGCTCTCCGGCTGAGGATGTGGGCGAGCAGTACTTC

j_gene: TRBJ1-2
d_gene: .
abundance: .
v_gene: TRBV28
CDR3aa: CASSFQGSSYGYTF
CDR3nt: TGTGCCAGCAGTTTCCAGGGATCTTCCTATGGCTACACCTTC

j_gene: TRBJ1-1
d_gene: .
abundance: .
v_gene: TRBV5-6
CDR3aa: CASRSTGGNTEAFF
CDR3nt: TGTGCCAGCCGGTCGACGGGGGGGAACACTGAAGCTTTCTTT

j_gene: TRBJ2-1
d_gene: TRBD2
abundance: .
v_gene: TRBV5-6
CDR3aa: CASSGGDLEQFF
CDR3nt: TGTGCCAGCAGCGGGGGGGACCTTGAGCAGTTCTTC

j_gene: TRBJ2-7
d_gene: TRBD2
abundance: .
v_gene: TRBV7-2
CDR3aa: CASSSIPGLAGHEQYF
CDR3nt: TGTGCCAGCAGCTCCATTCCGGGACTAGCGGGTCACGAGCAGTACTTC

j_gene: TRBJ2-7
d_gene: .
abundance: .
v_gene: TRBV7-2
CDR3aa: CASSLQGTYEQYF
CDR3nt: TGTGCCAGCAGCTTACAGGGGACCTACGAGCAGTACTTC

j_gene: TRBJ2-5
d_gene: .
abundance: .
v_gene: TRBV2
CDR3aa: CASRVETQYF
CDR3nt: TGTGCCAGTCGTGTCGAGACCCAGTACTTC

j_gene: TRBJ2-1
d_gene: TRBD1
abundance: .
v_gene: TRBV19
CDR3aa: CASRADRASNEQFF
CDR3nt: TGTGCCAGTAGGGCGGACAGGGCTAGCAATGAGCAGTTCTTC

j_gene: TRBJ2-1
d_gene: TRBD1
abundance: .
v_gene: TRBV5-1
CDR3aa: CASSTGTGDTNEQFF
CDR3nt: TGCGCCAGCAGCACCGGGACAGGGGACACCAATGAGCAGTTCTTC

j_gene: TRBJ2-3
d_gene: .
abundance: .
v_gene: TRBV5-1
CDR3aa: CASSLEVAVTDTQYF
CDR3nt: TGCGCCAGCAGCTTGGAGGTAGCAGTCACAGATACGCAGTATTTT

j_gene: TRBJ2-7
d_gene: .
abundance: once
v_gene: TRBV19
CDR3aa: CASSIGGGHSYEQYF
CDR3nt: TGTGCCAGTAGTATCGGAGGGGGACACTCCTACGAGCAGTACTTC

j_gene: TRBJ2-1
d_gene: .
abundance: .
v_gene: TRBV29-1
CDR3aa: CSVGQYNDNEQFF
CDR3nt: TGCAGCGTTGGACAGTACAATGACAATGAGCAGTTCTTC

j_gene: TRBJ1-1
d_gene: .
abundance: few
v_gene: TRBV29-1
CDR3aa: CSVKRVEGDTEAFF
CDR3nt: TGCAGCGTCAAACGTGTGGAGGGAGACACTGAAGCTTTCTTT

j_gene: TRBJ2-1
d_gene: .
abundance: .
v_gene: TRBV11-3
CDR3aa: CASSLGRSENEQFF
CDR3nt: TGTGCCAGCAGCTTAGGTAGGTCGGAAAATGAGCAGTTCTTC

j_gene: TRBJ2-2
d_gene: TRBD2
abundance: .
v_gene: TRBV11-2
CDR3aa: CASSLRTSGNTGELFF
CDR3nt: TGTGCCAGCAGCTTAAGGACTAGCGGTAACACCGGGGAGCTGTTTTTT

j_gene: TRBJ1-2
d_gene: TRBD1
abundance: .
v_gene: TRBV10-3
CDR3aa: CAITPGTGDNGYTF
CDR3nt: TGTGCCATCACCCCCGGGACAGGGGATAATGGCTACACCTTC

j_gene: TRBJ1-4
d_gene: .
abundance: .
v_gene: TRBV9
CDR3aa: CASSAGGGRSEKLFF
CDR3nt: TGTGCCAGCAGTGCGGGGGGAGGGAGGAGTGAAAAACTGTTTTTT

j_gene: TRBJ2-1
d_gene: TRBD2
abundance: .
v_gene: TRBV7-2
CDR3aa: CASSLAGLAAGHEQFF
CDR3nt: TGTGCCAGCAGCTTAGCGGGACTAGCCGCTGGCCATGAGCAGTTCTTC

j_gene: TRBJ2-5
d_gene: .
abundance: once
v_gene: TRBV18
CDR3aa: CASSPPTPKGETQYF
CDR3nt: TGTGCCAGCTCACCACCGACCCCTAAGGGGGAGACCCAGTACTTC

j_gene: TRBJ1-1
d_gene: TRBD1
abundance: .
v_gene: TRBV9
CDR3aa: CASSRGQNTEAFF
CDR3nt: TGTGCCAGCAGCAGGGGGCAGAACACTGAAGCTTTCTTT

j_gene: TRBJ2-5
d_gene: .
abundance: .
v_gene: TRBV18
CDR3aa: CASSRGSRETQYF
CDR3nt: TGTGCCAGCTCCCGGGGGTCCAGGGAGACCCAGTACTTC

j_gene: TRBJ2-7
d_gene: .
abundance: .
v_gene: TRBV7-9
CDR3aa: CASSSLQGSSYEQYF
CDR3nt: TGTGCCAGCAGCTCCTTACAGGGTAGCTCCTACGAGCAGTACTTC

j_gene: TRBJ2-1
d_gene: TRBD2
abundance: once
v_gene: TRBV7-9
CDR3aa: CASSLAGGRFDEQFF
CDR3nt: TGTGCCAGCAGCTTAGCGGGAGGGCGTTTCGATGAGCAGTTCTTC

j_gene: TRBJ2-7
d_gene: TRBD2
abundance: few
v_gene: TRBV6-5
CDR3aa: CASSSGTIRISEQYF
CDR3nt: TGTGCCAGCAGCTCCGGGACTATCAGAATTTCCGAGCAGTACTTC

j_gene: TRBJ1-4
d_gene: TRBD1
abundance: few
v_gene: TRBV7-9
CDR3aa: CASSSRGQSEKLFF
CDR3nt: TGTGCCAGCAGCTCCAGGGGGCAGAGTGAAAAACTGTTTTTT

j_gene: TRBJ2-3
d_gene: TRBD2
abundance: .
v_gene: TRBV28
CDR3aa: CASSLGSGGSTDTQYF
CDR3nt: TGTGCCAGCAGTTTGGGTAGCGGGGGTAGCACAGATACGCAGTATTTT

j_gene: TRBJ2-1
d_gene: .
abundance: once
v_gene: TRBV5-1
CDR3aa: CASSQGTENEQFF
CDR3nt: TGCGCCAGCAGCCAAGGGACCGAAAATGAGCAGTTCTTC

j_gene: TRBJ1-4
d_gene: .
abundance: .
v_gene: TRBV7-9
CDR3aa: CASSPREADEKLFF
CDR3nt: TGTGCCAGCAGTCCCAGGGAGGCTGATGAAAAACTGTTTTTT

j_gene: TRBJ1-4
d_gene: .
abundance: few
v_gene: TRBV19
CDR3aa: CASTPEEGANEKLFF
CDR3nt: TGTGCCAGTACCCCCGAAGAGGGGGCTAATGAAAAACTGTTTTTT

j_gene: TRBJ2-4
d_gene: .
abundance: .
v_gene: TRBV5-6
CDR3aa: CASSRGRENIQYF
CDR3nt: TGTGCCAGCAGCCGGGGTAGGGAAAACATTCAGTACTTC

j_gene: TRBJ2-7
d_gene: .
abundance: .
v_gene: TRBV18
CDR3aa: CASSPPGRVSYEQYF
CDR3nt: TGTGCCAGCTCACCGCCCGGTCGAGTTTCCTACGAGCAGTACTTC

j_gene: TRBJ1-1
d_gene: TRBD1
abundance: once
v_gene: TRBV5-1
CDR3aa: CASSSGQGRETFF
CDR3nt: TGCGCCAGCAGCTCCGGACAGGGGAGGGAAACTTTCTTT

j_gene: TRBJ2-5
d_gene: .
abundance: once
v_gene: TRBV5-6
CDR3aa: CASSLVLETQYF
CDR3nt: TGTGCCAGCAGCTTGGTATTGGAGACCCAGTACTTC

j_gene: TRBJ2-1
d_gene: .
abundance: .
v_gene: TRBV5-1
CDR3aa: CASSLGRLELYNEQFF
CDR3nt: TGCGCCAGCAGCTTGGGACGGCTAGAGCTTTACAATGAGCAGTTCTTC

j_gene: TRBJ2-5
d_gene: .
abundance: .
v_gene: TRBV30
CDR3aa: CAWTLMETQYF
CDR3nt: TGTGCCTGGACCCTCATGGAGACCCAGTACTTC

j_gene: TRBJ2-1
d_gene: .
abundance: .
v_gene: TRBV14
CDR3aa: CASSQTSIYNEQFF
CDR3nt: TGTGCCAGCAGCCAAACTAGCATCTACAATGAGCAGTTCTTC

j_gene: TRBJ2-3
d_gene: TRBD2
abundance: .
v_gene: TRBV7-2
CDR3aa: CASRTLAGGTDTQYF
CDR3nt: TGTGCCAGCAGAACCCTAGCGGGGGGCACAGATACGCAGTATTTT

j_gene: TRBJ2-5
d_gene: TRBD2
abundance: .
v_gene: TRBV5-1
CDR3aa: CASSPSPGGLETQYF
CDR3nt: TGCGCCAGCAGCCCCTCCCCGGGGGGTTTAGAGACCCAGTACTTC

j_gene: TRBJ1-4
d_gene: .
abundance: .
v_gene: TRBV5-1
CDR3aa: CASSLDPPTNEKLFF
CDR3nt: TGCGCCAGCAGCTTGGATCCCCCAACTAATGAAAAACTGTTTTTT

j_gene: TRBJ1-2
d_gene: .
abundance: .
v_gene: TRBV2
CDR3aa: CASSGGSYGYTF
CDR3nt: TGTGCCAGCAGTGGCGGGAGCTATGGCTACACCTTC